This is a list of T cell receptor beta chains from one sample in a study of identical twins. In TCRdb, the 5' RACE reads were re-called with MiXCR into one record per CDR3 protein. The sample consists of 200,000 to 250,000 distinct CDR3 sequences, around 6.8% of them appearing once. These data were also reused for a study on yellow fever vaccine responses in identical twins.

Sample: memory (CD45RO+) T cells sorted from blood. The source is a woman aged 18-29 years in good health. Each CDR3 is given with its conserved first and last residue. The D gene is left open where the match is weak. The listing skips clone size in some rows; elsewhere it reads once, few, many or a size class.

j_gene,abundance,v_gene,d_gene,CDR3nt,CDR3aa
TRBJ2-1,many,TRBV6-1,.,TGTGCCAGCCGGGAGAGCTCCTACAATGAGCAGTTCTTC,CASRESSYNEQFF
TRBJ2-5,.,TRBV11-2,.,TGTGCCAGCAGCTTATACCCCTCGGGAGTGCTTCGGGCGGGAAGCCAAGAGACCCAGTACTTC,CASSLYPSGVLRAGSQETQYF
TRBJ2-3,few,TRBV3-1,TRBD2,TGTGCCAGCAGCCACAGTAGCGGGAGCACAGATACGCAGTATTTT,CASSHSSGSTDTQYF
TRBJ2-5,.,TRBV7-6,.,TGTGCCAGCAGCTCCGGTGGGCCCGGGAAGACCCAGTACTTC,CASSSGGPGKTQYF
TRBJ2-1,many,TRBV7-3,TRBD2,TGTGCCAGCAGCTTCCGGGGGGGCCCTGGCAATGAGCAGTTCTTC,CASSFRGGPGNEQFF
TRBJ2-3,few,TRBV11-2,.,TGTGCCAGCAGCTTTTTAGGGGGTCTAACAGATACGCAGTATTTT,CASSFLGGLTDTQYF
TRBJ2-3,many,TRBV5-1,TRBD2,TGCGCCAGCAGCTTGGGAGTTCTAGCGGGAGGGCCTACAGATACGCAGTATTTT,CASSLGVLAGGPTDTQYF
TRBJ1-1,.,TRBV29-1,.,TGCAGCGTTGGATTCAGGAGGGGTGGGACTGAAGCTTTCTTT,CSVGFRRGGTEAFF
TRBJ2-1,many,TRBV15,.,TGTGCCACCAGCAGAGACACCTACAATGAGCAGTTCTTC,CATSRDTYNEQFF
TRBJ2-3,.,TRBV3-1,.,TGTGCCAGCAGCCAAGTGCCGACCACAGATACGCAGTATTTT,CASSQVPTTDTQYF
TRBJ1-5,many,TRBV6-1,.,TGTGCCAGCAGTGAATGGGGCTCTAACAATCAGCCCCAGCATTTT,CASSEWGSNNQPQHF
TRBJ1-2,few,TRBV5-1,.,TGCGCCAGCAGTGCCGAGGGCCCGCCAAACTATGGCTACACCTTC,CASSAEGPPNYGYTF
TRBJ2-5,.,TRBV12-3/TRBV12-4,.,TGTGCCAGCAGCCCCCGTGCAGGGGCTGGGGAGACCCAGTACTTC,CASSPRAGAGETQYF
TRBJ2-1,few,TRBV6-2/TRBV6-3,TRBD1,TGTGCCAGCAGTCAGGACAGGGCGGTTGGGAATGAGCAGTTCTTC,CASSQDRAVGNEQFF
TRBJ2-2,.,TRBV30,TRBD2,TGTGCCTGGATGAGGGACGGGGCGGGGGCGAACACCGGGGAGCTGTTTTTT,CAWMRDGAGANTGELFF
TRBJ2-7,few,TRBV6-5,.,TGTGCCGTCCGATCCCCCTACGAGCAGTACTTC,CAVRSPYEQYF
TRBJ2-6,.,TRBV4-1,.,TGCGCCAGCAGCCAAGTCATCTCTGGGGCCAACGTCCTGACTTTC,CASSQVISGANVLTF
TRBJ2-5,.,TRBV24-1,TRBD1,TGTGCCACCAGTGATTCTCGACAGGGTGGGAAGACCCAGTACTTC,CATSDSRQGGKTQYF
TRBJ2-1,.,TRBV10-3,.,TGTGCCATCAGAGAACTCCTTCCTAGCTCGTCGGGCAATGAGCAGTTCTTC,CAIRELLPSSSGNEQFF
TRBJ2-7,.,TRBV4-2,TRBD2,TGTGCCAGCAGCCAGGCCCTAGCGGGTCGTTACGAGCAGTACTTC,CASSQALAGRYEQYF
TRBJ2-7,.,TRBV20-1,.,TGCAGTGCTAGAGACAGCACAGAAAGTACCTACGAGCAGTACTTC,CSARDSTESTYEQYF
TRBJ2-7,.,TRBV12-3/TRBV12-4,.,TGTGCCAGCAGTCCCCGGAACCCCTACGAGCAGTACTTC,CASSPRNPYEQYF
TRBJ2-2,.,TRBV5-1,TRBD2,TGCGCCAGCAGCTTGGAAGGGACTAGCTACGGCGGGGAGCTGTTTTTT,CASSLEGTSYGGELFF
TRBJ2-3,few,TRBV29-1,TRBD2,TGCAGCGTGAACGGACTAGCGGGAGTGTTAGATACGCAGTATTTT,CSVNGLAGVLDTQYF
TRBJ2-7,.,TRBV7-9,TRBD1,TGTGCCATGGGCCCCCCCAGGGGGACCGAGCAGTACTTC,CAMGPPRGTEQYF
TRBJ2-7,few,TRBV15,.,TGTGCCACCAGCAGAGTTCGGGCCAAGACCCATAGGGAGCAGTACTTC,CATSRVRAKTHREQYF
TRBJ2-7,.,TRBV6-1,.,TGTGCCAGCGGACCGGGACTTCTCTACGAGCAGTACTTC,CASGPGLLYEQYF
TRBJ2-2,many,TRBV12-3/TRBV12-4,TRBD2,TGTGCCAGCAGTTTAGTGGGACTAGGCGCGAACACCGGGGAGCTGTTTTTT,CASSLVGLGANTGELFF
TRBJ2-2,.,TRBV19,.,TGTGCCAGTAGTATCTCGGGACCGAACACCGGGGAGCTGTTTTTT,CASSISGPNTGELFF
TRBJ1-5,.,TRBV3-1,.,TGTGCCAGCAGCCAAGCCGGGTTCAATCAGCCCCAGCATTTT,CASSQAGFNQPQHF
TRBJ2-7,many,TRBV7-8,TRBD1,TGTGCCAGCAGCGAGGACAGGGACTCCTACGAGCAGTACTTC,CASSEDRDSYEQYF
TRBJ2-3,.,TRBV14,TRBD2,TGTGCCAGCAGCCGCCGAACCGGACTAGCGGGTGCAGATACGCAGTATTTT,CASSRRTGLAGADTQYF
TRBJ1-5,many,TRBV24-1,.,TGTGCCACCAGTGAAACCGGGACCAGCAATCAGCCCCAGCATTTT,CATSETGTSNQPQHF
TRBJ2-3,few,TRBV5-1,TRBD2,TGCGCCAGCAGCCTACCGGGAGCGGGGGGTTCCACAGATACGCAGTATTTT,CASSLPGAGGSTDTQYF
TRBJ2-7,many,TRBV5-1,.,TGCGCCAGCAGCTCTCCCGGGATCTTCTACGAGCAGTACTTC,CASSSPGIFYEQYF
TRBJ2-7,.,TRBV5-1,TRBD2,TGCGCCAGCAGCCCGACTAGCGGGGGGGTTTACGAGCAGTACTTC,CASSPTSGGVYEQYF
TRBJ2-1,.,TRBV6-1,TRBD2,TGTGCCAGCAGGGGAGTAGCGGGTGGATACAATGAGCAGTTCTTC,CASRGVAGGYNEQFF
TRBJ2-1,few,TRBV25-1,TRBD2,TGTGCCAGCAGTGAATACGGGGGGGGGCGCTTCAATGAGCAGTTCTTC,CASSEYGGGRFNEQFF
TRBJ2-3,.,TRBV10-2,TRBD2,TGCGCCAGCAGTGAGCTCTCCCTGGGACTAGCGGGAAGAACAGATACGCAGTATTTT,CASSELSLGLAGRTDTQYF
TRBJ2-1,.,TRBV30,.,TGTGCCTCAAACCGCCGGGACACATACTACAATGAGCAGTTCTTC,CASNRRDTYYNEQFF
TRBJ2-7,few,TRBV7-6,.,TGTGCCAGCAGCTTAGACGTGAACTACGAGCAGTACTTC,CASSLDVNYEQYF
TRBJ1-6,.,TRBV12-3/TRBV12-4,.,TGTGCCACACAGACATATAATTCACCCCTCCACTTT,CATQTYNSPLHF
TRBJ2-5,.,TRBV5-1,.,TGCGCCAGCAGCGGGAGTGGGGATCGAGAGACCCAGTACTTC,CASSGSGDRETQYF
TRBJ1-1,many,TRBV5-1,.,TGCGCCAGCAGCTTGGAGGGGGGGGACACTGAAGCTTTCTTT,CASSLEGGDTEAFF
TRBJ2-7,few,TRBV4-3,.,TGCGCCAGCAGCCAAGGATGGGCAACCTACGAGCAGTACTTC,CASSQGWATYEQYF